This T cell receptor (beta chain) was identified in a study of T cell responses to AZD1222 COVID-19 vaccine. Germline V lookup: CDR1 SGHNT, CDR2 YYREEE (reference sequence). The V and J ends lost 4 bases and 5 bases, in that order; junction bases with no gene match: 12. CDR3 length: 16 amino acids. This clone was picked up one time. Its antigen is undetermined. The data were produced by immunoSEQ multiplex PCR, yet TCRdb's version contains in-frame clones alone and is incomplete. The profile covers about 150,000 clones, with about 87% appearing a single time and about 9.8% taken by the ten largest. Study outcomes and limitations: With two AZD1222 doses given, Spike-specific TCR breadth and depth both rose.

The specimen comprised peripheral blood, sampled 28 days after the second AZD1222 dose. The chain combines TRBV5-4 with TRBJ2-3; 8 positions agree with TRBD1. The clonotype was recovered from an adult who received the AZD1222 COVID-19 vaccine. CDR3 sequence reads: CASSEYLAGGKDTQYF. CDR3 DNA: TGTGCCAGCAGCGAATACCTGGCAGGGGGCAAAGATACGCAGTATTTT.